Below are 3 T cell receptor beta chains sequenced from a single sample in a study of blood T cell repertoires in COVID-19. Method: immunoSEQ multiplex PCR; TCRdb's copy keeps in-frame clones and lacks some. Among about 410,000 clones, roughly 88% were seen once, and the ten largest hold over 1.3%. Sample: peripheral blood. These receptors all come from a woman aged 25-40 years with active or convalescent COVID-19.

This clone was detected a few times. The genes are TRBV2 and TRBJ1-5; 8 positions match TRBD1. Trimming at V came to 8 bases and at J to 0 bases, leaving 6 bases not matched to a gene. Germline CDR1 and CDR2: SNHLY and FYNNEI. This CDR3 has 15 residues. The CDR3 protein is CASPGQGYSNQPQHF. Written as DNA, the CDR3 is TGTGCCAGCCCAGGACAGGGTTATAGCAATCAGCCCCAGCATTTT.

This rearrangement joins TRBV2 to TRBJ1-4; a possible D gene is TRBD1 (5 bases). This CDR3 spans 17 amino acids. V lost 7 bases to trimming and J lost 0 bases, with 18 bases between them. CDR1 and CDR2 (germline): SNHLY, FYNNEI. CDR3 sequence: CASTTGYTGATNEKLFF. The CDR3 DNA follows: TGTGCCAGCACAACGGGTTATACAGGAGCAACTAATGAAAAACTGTTTTTT.

The chain recombines TRBV19 with TRBJ2-2; tentative D call: TRBD2 (7 bases). There are 18 residues in the CDR3. Germline loops: CDR1 LNHDA, CDR2 SQIVND (reference sequence). The ends were cut back, 10 bases at V and 1 base at J, with 25 bases in the middle. CDR3 bases: TGTGCCACTACCATAGGGGGGGACACCCTAAGGAACACCGGGGAGCTGTTTTTT. It codes for CATTIGGDTLRNTGELFF.